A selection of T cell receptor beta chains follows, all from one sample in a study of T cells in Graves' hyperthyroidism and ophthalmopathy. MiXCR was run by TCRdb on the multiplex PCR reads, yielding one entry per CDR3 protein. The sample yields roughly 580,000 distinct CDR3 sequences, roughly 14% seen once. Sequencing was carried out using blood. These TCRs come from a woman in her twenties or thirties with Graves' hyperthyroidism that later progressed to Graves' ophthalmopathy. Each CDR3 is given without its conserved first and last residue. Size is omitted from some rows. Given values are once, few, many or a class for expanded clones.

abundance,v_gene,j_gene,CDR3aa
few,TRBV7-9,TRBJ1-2,ASSPRDLYT
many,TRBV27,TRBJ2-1,ASSLSPNEQF
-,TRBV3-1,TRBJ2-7,ASSQGFLVSYEQY
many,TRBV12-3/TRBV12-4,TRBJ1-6,ASSFLGGGNSPLH
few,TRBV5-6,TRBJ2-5,ASRLAGISGTQY
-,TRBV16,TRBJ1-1,ASSQSGGDEAF
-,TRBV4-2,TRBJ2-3,ASSQDHQRETDTQY
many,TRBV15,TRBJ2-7,ATSRESLYEQY
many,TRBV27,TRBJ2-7,ASSISQGGGDYEQY
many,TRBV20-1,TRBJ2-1,SAQAAIYNEQF